Reported below is one T cell receptor beta chain. This record comes from a study of blood T cell repertoires in COVID-19. Study-level background: Samples representing acute and convalescent COVID-19 were sourced from the United States, Italy and Spain. T cells, B-cell-depleted T cells, or PBMCs provided the cDNA or gDNA that served as material.

In the study's own analysis: Amplifying reference gene primers gave estimates of nucleated cell counts. Profiled with immunoSEQ multiplex PCR; TCRdb holds only in-frame clones, not every one. V and J calls and clone size are copied from that table; D and trimming were computed from the DNA. The profile shows nearly 350,000 clones, 83% of them singletons. The length of the CDR3 is 16 residues. Germline CDR1 reads MDHEN; CDR2 reads SYDVKM. V was shortened by 3 bases and J by 0 bases, with 12 bases between the two germline ends. This sequence was found in a man aged 25 to 40 with active or convalescent COVID-19. Sequenced input: peripheral blood. The J gene is TRBJ1-5, the V gene TRBV28; D gene uncertain. The CDR3 is CASSFRRVYSNQPQHF. CDR3 bases: TGTGCCAGCAGTTTTAGGAGGGTTTATAGCAATCAGCCCCAGCATTTT. The entire variable domain, with the rest obtained from reference TRBV28 and TRBJ1-5, is as follows: DVKVTQSSRYLVKRTGEKVFLECVQDMDHENMFWYRQDPGLGLRLIYFSYDVKMKEKGDIPEGYSVSREKKERFSLILESASTNQTSMYLCASSFRRVYSNQPQHFGDGTRLSIL.